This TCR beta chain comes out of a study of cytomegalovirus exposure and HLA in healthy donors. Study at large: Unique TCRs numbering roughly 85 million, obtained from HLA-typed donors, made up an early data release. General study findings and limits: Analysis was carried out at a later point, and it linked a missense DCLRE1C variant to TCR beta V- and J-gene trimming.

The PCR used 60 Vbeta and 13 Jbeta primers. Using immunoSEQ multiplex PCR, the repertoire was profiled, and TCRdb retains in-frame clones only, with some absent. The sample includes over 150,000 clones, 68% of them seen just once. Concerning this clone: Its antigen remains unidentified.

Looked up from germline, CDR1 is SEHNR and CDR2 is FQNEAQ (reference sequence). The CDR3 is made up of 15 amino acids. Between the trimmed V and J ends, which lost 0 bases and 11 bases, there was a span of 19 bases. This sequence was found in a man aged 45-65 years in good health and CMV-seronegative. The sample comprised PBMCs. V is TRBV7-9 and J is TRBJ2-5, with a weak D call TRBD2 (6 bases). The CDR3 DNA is TGTGCCAGCAGCTTAGCTCCAGGGACTCAAGTGGAGCAGTACTTC. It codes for CASSLAPGTQVEQYF.